This TCR beta chain originates from a study of blood T cell repertoires in COVID-19. About the research overall: The United States, Italy and Spain were the sources of the acute and convalescent COVID-19 samples. The analysed material was cDNA or gDNA that came from T cells, B-cell-depleted T cells, or PBMCs.

This CDR3 comprises 14 residues. Germline CDR1 is MNHEY and CDR2 is SVGEGT. Trimming cost V 5 bases and J 2 bases, with 12 bases left between them. The authors' processing: Reference gene primers were amplified, and this amplification served to estimate nucleated cell counts. Produced via immunoSEQ multiplex PCR; TCRdb's table is partial and in-frame only. V and J calls and clone size follow that table, whereas D and trimming were derived from the DNA. The sample lists roughly 36,000 clones, approximately 82% occurring once. This chain links TRBV6-2 or TRBV6-3 with TRBJ1-1; weak D call: TRBD1 (5 bases). The sequence was obtained from a human donor in a cohort sampled during active COVID-19. The specimen was peripheral blood. The CDR3 region has the DNA TGTGCCAGCAGTACCCGGGGGGGAAACACTGAAGCTTTCTTT. Translated: CASSTRGGNTEAFF.